This TCR beta chain comes out of a study of T cell changes during pregnancy in multiple sclerosis. Trimming removed 0 bases from V and 6 bases from J, with 35 bases in between. The CDR3 loop spans 22 amino acids. CDR1 is SGHDN, CDR2 FVKESK, per germline. Libraries were prepared by immunoSEQ multiplex PCR; TCRdb keeps only in-frame clonotypes and omits some of them. The sample holds around 97,000 clones, almost 95% seen once. The sample here was peripheral blood, taken after pregnancy. This TCR derives from a female donor with multiple sclerosis, enrolled in a pregnancy study. V is TRBV14 and J is TRBJ1-2, with TRBD1 as a possible D gene (6 bases). As DNA, the CDR3 is TGTGCCAGCAGCCAAGATTCGGCTTTAAATGGGACAACGATCCCTCACCGCAATGGCTACACCTTC. It yields the protein CASSQDSALNGTTIPHRNGYTF.